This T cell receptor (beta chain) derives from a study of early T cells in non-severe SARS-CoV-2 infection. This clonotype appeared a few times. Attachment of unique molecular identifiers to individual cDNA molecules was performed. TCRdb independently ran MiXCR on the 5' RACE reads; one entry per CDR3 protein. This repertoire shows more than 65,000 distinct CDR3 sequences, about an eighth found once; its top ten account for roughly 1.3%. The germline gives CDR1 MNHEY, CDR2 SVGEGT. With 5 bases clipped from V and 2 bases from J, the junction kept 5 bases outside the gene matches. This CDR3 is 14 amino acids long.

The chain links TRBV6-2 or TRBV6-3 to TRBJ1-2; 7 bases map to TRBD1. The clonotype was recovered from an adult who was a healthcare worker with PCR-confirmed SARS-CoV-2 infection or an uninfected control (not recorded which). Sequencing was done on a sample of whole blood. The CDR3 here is CASSIQTGNYGYTF. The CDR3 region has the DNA TGTGCCAGCAGTATCCAGACAGGGAACTATGGCTACACCTTC.